This T cell receptor (beta chain) was identified in a study of low-dose radiotherapy and immunotherapy resistance in tumors. Study-level information: Patients of Cohort 1 had 0.5 Gy fractions every 2 weeks, which summed to 6.5 Gy. Patients were treated with intravenous nivolumab at 240 mg every two weeks and were also dosed with ipilimumab at 1 mg/kg every six weeks.

The time point here: after trial treatment. The treatment is: LDRT plus nivolumab, ipilimumab, low-dose cyclophosphamide and aspirin (RACIN trial). There are many counts of this clonotype. V was shortened by 5 bases and J by 7 bases, with 18 bases between the two germline ends. Germline-derived CDR1 and CDR2 are SGHTA and FQGNSA. This CDR3 contains 15 residues. First-strand cDNA relied on TRAV- and TRBV-specific primers spanning alpha and beta chains. It was with a constant-region primer and a V-primer adapter that TCRs were amplified over around 18 PCR cycles. Amplification (by in vitro transcription) was performed on isolated mRNA. TCRdb analysed the reads with MiXCR anew, one entry per CDR3 protein. Among about 100,000 distinct CDR3 sequences, less than 25% were seen once, and the ten largest hold roughly 4%.

Material: PBMCs, obtained after low-dose radiotherapy plus immunotherapy. V is TRBV7-2 and J is TRBJ2-1, with a tentative D call TRBD2 (5 bases). This TCR was recovered from a male donor with prostate cancer. In DNA form, the CDR3 reads TGTGCCAGCAGCCCACCCGGCGCCCCGGGAAATGAGCAGTTCTTC. Translating gives CASSPPGAPGNEQFF.